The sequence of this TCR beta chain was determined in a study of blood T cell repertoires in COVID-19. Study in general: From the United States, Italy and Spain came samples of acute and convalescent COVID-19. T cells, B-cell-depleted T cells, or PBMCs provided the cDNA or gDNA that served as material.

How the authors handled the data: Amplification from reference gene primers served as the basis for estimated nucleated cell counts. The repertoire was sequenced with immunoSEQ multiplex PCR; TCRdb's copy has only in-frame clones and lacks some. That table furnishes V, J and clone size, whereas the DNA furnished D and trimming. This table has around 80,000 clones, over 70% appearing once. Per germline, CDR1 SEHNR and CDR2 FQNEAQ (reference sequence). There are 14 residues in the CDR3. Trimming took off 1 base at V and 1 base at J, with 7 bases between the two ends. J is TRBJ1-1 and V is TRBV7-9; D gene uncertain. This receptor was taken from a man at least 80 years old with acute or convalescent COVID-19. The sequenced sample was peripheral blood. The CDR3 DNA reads TGTGCCAGCAGCTTAGTGGCAGGGAACACTGAAGCTTTCTTT. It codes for CASSLVAGNTEAFF.